The present entry profiles one T cell receptor (beta chain) with its context. Its antigen is not known. This sample also contains other DNA sequences that code for the same CDR3. The source of the sample is a study of metastatic and nonmetastatic thyroid tumors. Overall study context: A comparison of repertoires was made across blood and tumor or nodule tissue from malignant and benign thyroid patients.

Study-level results: As reported, TCR beta diversity in blood and tumor was significantly higher in malignant thyroid tumors than in benign nodules.

Original handling: Clinicopathological groups differed in CDR3, with these differences serving to build a distant-metastasis classifier for papillary thyroid cancer. TCRdb recomputed clones from the PCR reads via MiXCR. The V and J calls come from TCRdb's annotation, not from the publication. Among around 22,000 clones listed, around a fifth were seen once. This CDR3 region has 15 residues. Germline V lookup: CDR1 SGHRS, CDR2 YFSETQ. Deletions cut 0 bases from V and 5 bases from J, with 9 bases between. Every patient underwent thyroid surgery untreated. The J gene is TRBJ1-6, the V gene TRBV5-1, with D perhaps matching TRBD1 (5 bases). The clonotype originates from a female donor with papillary thyroid cancer or a benign thyroid nodule (not recorded which). Some clones in this sample may be carry-over from other donors' samples. Sequencing was performed on tumor tissue. CDR3 protein: CASSLDGANNSPLHF. CDR3 nucleotide sequence: TGCGCCAGCAGCTTGGACGGGGCCAATAATTCACCCCTCCACTTT.